This is a list of T cell receptor beta chains from one sample in a study of OX40 agonist ivuxolimab in advanced cancers. Libraries were prepared by immunoSEQ multiplex PCR; TCRdb keeps only in-frame clonotypes and omits some of them. The table includes around 60,000 clones, around 90% detected once. The sample in question was CD4+ or CD8+ T cells sorted from blood, obtained in a trial of the OX40 agonist ivuxolimab. The receptors shown here come from an adult with an advanced solid tumor such as melanoma, head and neck, liver or kidney cancer. The CDR3 runs from the conserved cysteine through the conserved F or W. The order of the fields is clone size, V gene, J gene, D gene, CDR3 protein, CDR3 DNA. A D gene is named only where the DNA matches it firmly. Rows give clone size only sometimes, using once, few, many, or a class for an expanded clone.

size: -; V: TRBV5-6; J: TRBJ1-1; D: -; CDR3: CASSLVPRPGIMNTEAFF; DNA: TGTGCCAGCAGCTTGGTACCACGCCCGGGTATAATGAACACTGAAGCTTTCTTT
size: -; V: TRBV30; J: TRBJ1-1; D: -; CDR3: CAWSRPHVGGGTEAFF; DNA: TGTGCCTGGAGTCGGCCTCATGTGGGGGGCGGCACTGAAGCTTTCTTT
size: -; V: TRBV10-3; J: TRBJ2-1; D: TRBD2; CDR3: CAISLAGGDNEQFF; DNA: TGTGCCATCAGCCTAGCGGGAGGAGACAATGAGCAGTTCTTC
size: -; V: TRBV28; J: TRBJ1-1; D: -; CDR3: CASPGTNTEAFF; DNA: TGTGCCAGCCCCGGAACGAACACTGAAGCTTTCTTT
size: few; V: TRBV5-6; J: TRBJ2-7; D: TRBD2; CDR3: CASSLIAGVTYF; DNA: TGTGCCAGCAGCTTAATAGCGGGTGTCACGTACTTC
size: -; V: TRBV11-3; J: TRBJ2-3; D: -; CDR3: CASSLGGARASTQYF; DNA: TGTGCCAGCAGCTTGGGGGGAGCTAGAGCAAGTACGCAGTATTTT
size: once; V: TRBV27; J: TRBJ1-1; D: -; CDR3: CASWRWNTEAFF; DNA: TGTGCCAGCTGGAGGTGGAACACTGAAGCTTTCTTT
size: -; V: TRBV5-8; J: TRBJ1-1; D: -; CDR3: CASSLEGRMGTEAFF; DNA: TGTGCCAGCAGCTTAGAGGGAAGGATGGGCACTGAAGCTTTCTTT
size: -; V: TRBV28; J: TRBJ2-5; D: TRBD1; CDR3: CASSLLRGQGTPQYF; DNA: TGTGCCAGCAGTTTATTAAGGGGACAGGGAACCCCCCAGTACTTC
size: -; V: TRBV28; J: TRBJ2-7; D: -; CDR3: CASRDWSYEQYF; DNA: TGTGCCAGCAGGGACTGGAGCTACGAGCAGTACTTC
size: -; V: TRBV7-6; J: TRBJ1-3; D: -; CDR3: CASSFSPAGSGNTIYF; DNA: TGTGCCAGCAGCTTTAGTCCGGCAGGCTCTGGAAACACCATATATTTT
size: -; V: TRBV28; J: TRBJ2-3; D: -; CDR3: CASSLGVGRQYF; DNA: TGTGCCAGCAGTTTAGGGGTAGGTAGGCAGTATTTT
size: -; V: TRBV9; J: TRBJ1-1; D: -; CDR3: CASSSMGGSTEAFF; DNA: TGTGCCAGCAGCTCCATGGGGGGCTCAACTGAAGCTTTCTTT
size: -; V: TRBV19; J: TRBJ2-2; D: -; CDR3: CASSIPGRGTGELFF; DNA: TGTGCCAGTAGTATCCCAGGGCGAGGCACCGGGGAGCTGTTTTTT
size: -; V: TRBV7-2; J: TRBJ2-5; D: -; CDR3: CASSLEYLGTQYF; DNA: TGTGCCAGCAGCCTTGAATATCTGGGGACCCAGTACTTC
size: -; V: TRBV19; J: TRBJ2-7; D: -; CDR3: CASRQAPTYEQYF; DNA: TGTGCCAGTAGACAGGCCCCTACGTACGAGCAGTACTTC
size: -; V: TRBV9; J: TRBJ2-1; D: TRBD2; CDR3: CASSRSVRLAGNEQFF; DNA: TGTGCCAGCAGTCGTAGCGTTCGACTAGCGGGCAATGAGCAGTTCTTC
size: -; V: TRBV19; J: TRBJ2-2; D: TRBD1; CDR3: CASGRQGSTGELFF; DNA: TGTGCCAGTGGGAGACAGGGGAGCACCGGGGAGCTGTTTTTT
size: -; V: TRBV19; J: TRBJ2-7; D: -; CDR3: CASSGRSHGASYEQYF; DNA: TGTGCCAGTAGTGGGCGGAGTCACGGGGCCTCCTACGAGCAGTACTTC
size: -; V: TRBV14; J: TRBJ2-5; D: -; CDR3: CASSQDSGPQETQYF; DNA: TGTGCCAGCAGCCAAGATTCAGGTCCACAAGAGACCCAGTACTTC
size: -; V: TRBV2; J: TRBJ2-7; D: TRBD1; CDR3: CASSVEQGFYEQYF; DNA: TGTGCCAGCAGTGTAGAACAGGGGTTCTACGAGCAGTACTTC
size: -; V: TRBV20-1; J: TRBJ2-1; D: -; CDR3: CSARLNEQFF; DNA: TGCAGTGCTAGATTGAATGAGCAGTTCTTC
size: -; V: TRBV9; J: TRBJ2-7; D: -; CDR3: CASSFQGEQYF; DNA: TGTGCCAGCAGCTTCCAGGGCGAGCAGTACTTC
size: -; V: TRBV6-5; J: TRBJ2-3; D: TRBD2; CDR3: CASRSSGSINTQYF; DNA: TGTGCCAGCAGATCTAGCGGGAGTATTAATACGCAGTATTTT
size: -; V: TRBV5-4; J: TRBJ2-5; D: TRBD1; CDR3: CASSRGGRGFQETQYF; DNA: TGTGCCAGCAGCCGAGGGGGCAGGGGCTTCCAAGAGACCCAGTACTTC
size: -; V: TRBV29-1; J: TRBJ2-7; D: TRBD2; CDR3: CSLRTSPDGEQYF; DNA: TGCAGCCTCCGGACTAGCCCCGATGGCGAGCAGTACTTC
size: -; V: TRBV11-2; J: TRBJ2-7; D: -; CDR3: CASSQSGLHEQYF; DNA: TGTGCCAGCAGCCAGTCAGGTCTACACGAGCAGTACTTC
size: -; V: TRBV6-1; J: TRBJ1-5; D: TRBD1; CDR3: CASSWTQGNQPQHF; DNA: TGTGCCAGCAGTTGGACACAGGGGAATCAGCCCCAGCATTTT
size: -; V: TRBV10-2; J: TRBJ2-7; D: -; CDR3: CASSGDGRYEQYF; DNA: TGCGCCAGCAGTGGGGACGGCCGATACGAGCAGTACTTC
size: -; V: TRBV28; J: TRBJ2-5; D: TRBD2; CDR3: CASSLLRTSGGWAQYF; DNA: TGTGCCAGCAGTTTATTAAGGACTAGCGGAGGTTGGGCCCAGTACTTC
size: -; V: TRBV6-6; J: TRBJ2-5; D: -; CDR3: CASRPQGSPQETQYF; DNA: TGTGCCAGCAGGCCGCAGGGCAGCCCCCAAGAGACCCAGTACTTC
size: -; V: TRBV11-2; J: TRBJ2-7; D: TRBD2; CDR3: CASSFREGWYEQYF; DNA: TGTGCCAGCAGTTTCCGGGAGGGCTGGTACGAGCAGTACTTC
size: few; V: TRBV7-9; J: TRBJ1-4; D: -; CDR3: CASSLKGPLFF; DNA: TGTGCCAGCAGCTTAAAGGGCCCGTTGTTTTTT
size: -; V: TRBV19; J: TRBJ1-5; D: TRBD1; CDR3: CASSIRTGLGVGPQHF; DNA: TGTGCCAGTAGTATTCGGACAGGCCTGGGAGTCGGACCCCAGCATTTT
size: -; V: TRBV6-4; J: TRBJ2-1; D: -; CDR3: CASPLGRLSYNEQFF; DNA: TGTGCCAGCCCTCTAGGGAGACTCTCCTACAATGAGCAGTTCTTC
size: -; V: TRBV29-1; J: TRBJ1-2; D: TRBD1; CDR3: CSVARDRGDYGYTF; DNA: TGCAGCGTTGCCCGGGACAGGGGTGACTATGGCTACACCTTC
size: -; V: TRBV11-2; J: TRBJ2-7; D: -; CDR3: CASSLDTLSSYEQYF; DNA: TGTGCCAGCAGCTTAGATACCCTTAGCTCCTACGAGCAGTACTTC
size: -; V: TRBV5-1; J: TRBJ1-4; D: -; CDR3: CASSQDSDVTNEKLFF; DNA: TGCGCCAGCAGCCAGGACAGCGACGTTACTAATGAAAAACTGTTTTTT
size: -; V: TRBV7-2; J: TRBJ2-1; D: TRBD2; CDR3: CASSAREDTYNEQFF; DNA: TGTGCCAGCAGCGCACGGGAGGACACCTACAATGAGCAGTTCTTC
size: -; V: TRBV28; J: TRBJ1-1; D: -; CDR3: CASSPRTTEAFF; DNA: TGTGCCAGCAGCCCTCGGACCACTGAAGCTTTCTTT
size: few; V: TRBV10-3; J: TRBJ2-2; D: TRBD2; CDR3: CAISGSGSLFTGELFF; DNA: TGTGCCATCAGTGGCAGCGGGAGTCTTTTTACCGGGGAGCTGTTTTTT
size: -; V: TRBV9; J: TRBJ2-1; D: -; CDR3: CASSPGGGSSYNEQFF; DNA: TGTGCCAGCAGCCCTGGTGGAGGAAGCTCCTACAATGAGCAGTTCTTC
size: -; V: TRBV6-5; J: TRBJ2-1; D: TRBD1; CDR3: CASRPGTGGYHEQFF; DNA: TGTGCCAGCAGACCCGGGACAGGGGGCTATCATGAGCAGTTCTTC
size: -; V: TRBV20-1; J: TRBJ1-4; D: -; CDR3: CSALERLFF; DNA: TGCAGTGCTCTGGAAAGGCTGTTTTTT
size: -; V: TRBV5-1; J: TRBJ2-5; D: TRBD2; CDR3: CASSLVTSGNQETQYF; DNA: TGCGCCAGCAGCTTGGTTACTAGCGGGAACCAAGAGACCCAGTACTTC
size: -; V: TRBV11-3; J: TRBJ2-3; D: -; CDR3: CASSLGSRSADTQYF; DNA: TGTGCCAGCAGCTTAGGATCGAGGAGTGCAGATACGCAGTATTTT
size: -; V: TRBV7-8; J: TRBJ2-5; D: -; CDR3: CASSLGTSPRETQYF; DNA: TGTGCCAGCAGCTTAGGTACTAGCCCCCGGGAGACCCAGTACTTC
size: -; V: TRBV15; J: TRBJ2-7; D: -; CDR3: CATSRSRTTTYEQYF; DNA: TGTGCCACCAGCAGATCCAGGACAACTACCTACGAGCAGTACTTC
size: -; V: TRBV29-1; J: TRBJ1-1; D: -; CDR3: CSVEVAGNLWNTEAFF; DNA: TGCAGCGTTGAAGTGGCCGGTAATTTATGGAACACTGAAGCTTTCTTT
size: -; V: TRBV18; J: TRBJ1-1; D: TRBD1; CDR3: CASSLGQGKNTEAFF; DNA: TGTGCCAGCTCCCTCGGACAGGGGAAGAACACTGAAGCTTTCTTT
size: -; V: TRBV14; J: TRBJ1-6; D: -; CDR3: CASSQTGSSYNSPLHF; DNA: TGTGCCAGCAGCCAAACAGGGAGCTCCTATAATTCACCCCTCCACTTT
size: -; V: TRBV5-5; J: TRBJ2-2; D: -; CDR3: CASSLPGLTGELFF; DNA: TGTGCCAGCAGCTTGCCAGGGCTCACCGGGGAGCTGTTTTTT